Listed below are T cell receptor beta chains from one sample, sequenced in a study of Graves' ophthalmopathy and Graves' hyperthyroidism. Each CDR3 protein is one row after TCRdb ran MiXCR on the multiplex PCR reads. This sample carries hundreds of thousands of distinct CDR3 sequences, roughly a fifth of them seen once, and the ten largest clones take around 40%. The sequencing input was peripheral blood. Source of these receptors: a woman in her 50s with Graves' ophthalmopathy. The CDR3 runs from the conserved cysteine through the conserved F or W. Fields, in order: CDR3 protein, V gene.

CDR3: CASSEGTDYEQYF
V: TRBV5-6

CDR3: CASSQGGDETQYF
V: TRBV2

CDR3: CASSPPGGLLYEQYF
V: TRBV12-3/TRBV12-4

CDR3: CSPQSGLQETQYF
V: TRBV20-1

CDR3: CASAGGSSYEQYF
V: TRBV19

CDR3: CASSSAVGTGELFF
V: TRBV6-1

CDR3: CAWGGGATYEQYF
V: TRBV30

CDR3: CASSRFHRGQETQYF
V: TRBV6-2/TRBV6-3

CDR3: CATRTVEFPGELFF
V: TRBV12-3/TRBV12-4

CDR3: CASSPLQGTYEQYF
V: TRBV5-1

CDR3: CASSPPDRNTEAFF
V: TRBV7-9

CDR3: CASSLFRGGLELGTEAFF
V: TRBV11-1

CDR3: CASSFPDRLSYEQYF
V: TRBV11-2

CDR3: CSARDRRGGYEQYF
V: TRBV20-1

CDR3: CASSEILGWTNSGANVLTF
V: TRBV6-1

CDR3: CASSGGSGPAKNIQYF
V: TRBV2

CDR3: CASSLGSGYHEQYF
V: TRBV7-8

CDR3: CASTGHSPLHF
V: TRBV28

CDR3: CASKGNTIYF
V: TRBV12-3/TRBV12-4

CDR3: CASSQAIGALFGYTF
V: TRBV3-1

CDR3: CASKFAGGAGELFF
V: TRBV28

CDR3: CATHSRDARQQYF
V: TRBV19

CDR3: CASARASYEQYF
V: TRBV6-1

CDR3: CASSPFPDTAGGYGYTF
V: TRBV18